This T cell receptor (beta chain) was captured in a study of cytomegalovirus exposure and HLA in healthy donors. The PCR had 60 Vbeta and 13 Jbeta primers. Repertoires were generated with immunoSEQ multiplex PCR, while TCRdb's copy carries only in-frame clones and drops some. Among roughly 180,000 clones listed, 75% to 85% were seen once. The sequenced material came from PBMCs. This clonotype originated in a woman in her 30s in good health and CMV-seropositive.

The CDR3 nucleotides read TGTGCCAGCAGCCCCGGGAGCTCCTACGAGCAGTACTTC. Translation gives CASSPGSSYEQYF. The rearrangement uses TRBV28 and TRBJ2-7; perhaps TRBD2 as D (6 bases). V shed 6 bases and J shed 0 bases, with 9 bases lying between them. CDR1 and CDR2 from the germline V gene are MDHEN and SYDVKM. The CDR3 runs to 13 residues. Full variable domain (missing parts from reference TRBV28 and TRBJ2-7): DVKVTQSSRYLVKRTGEKVFLECVQDMDHENMFWYRQDPGLGLRLIYFSYDVKMKEKGDIPEGYSVSREKKERFSLILESASTNQTSMYLCASSPGSSYEQYFGPGTRLTVT.